This TCR beta chain derives from a study of early T cells in non-severe SARS-CoV-2 infection. Study-wide background: RNA in bulk from unsorted whole blood was sequenced, and chains were unpaired.

This clonotype was recorded at least ten times. Its target is unknown. Study-level points and caveats: The VDJdb matching leaned toward anti-spike CD8 responses and overlooked private and CD4 specificities.

V was pared by 6 bases and J by 7 bases, with 10 bases of the junction left unmatched. The germline gives CDR1 DFQATT, CDR2 SNEGSKA (reference sequence). The CDR3 runs 13 residues. Unique molecular identifier tags were affixed to discrete cDNA molecules. TCRdb passed the 5' RACE reads through MiXCR, listing each CDR3 protein once. The sample shows 48,000 or so distinct CDR3 sequences, roughly 6.2% of them seen only once. The input for sequencing was whole blood, taken at baseline. The TCR was taken from an adult who was a healthcare worker with PCR-confirmed SARS-CoV-2 infection or an uninfected control (not recorded which). This chain connects TRBV20-1 to TRBJ2-7; 9 nucleotides line up with TRBD2. The CDR3 DNA sequence: TGCAGTGCCACCGGGACTAGCCCTTATGAGCAGTACTTC. Residues: CSATGTSPYEQYF.